This T cell receptor beta chain was recorded in a study of blood T cell repertoires in COVID-19. Across the study: Samples of COVID-19 (acute and convalescent) were obtained from the United States, Italy and Spain. The analysed material was cDNA or gDNA that came from T cells, B-cell-depleted T cells, or PBMCs.

Authors' methods: Reference gene primer amplification in the assay estimated nucleated cell counts. Assay: immunoSEQ multiplex PCR; the TCRdb copy retains only in-frame clones and omits some. Clonal size and the V and J genes are those of that table, whereas D and trimming came from the DNA. The data show roughly 200,000 clones, approximately 83% seen once. The CDR3 contains 14 residues. Germline CDR1 KGHSH, CDR2 LQKENI. Trimming left V 2 bases short and J 9 bases short, with 15 bases between. This receptor was identified in a human donor with active or convalescent COVID-19. The donor label of this sample is uncertain. The sequencing sample was made of peripheral blood. The chain links TRBV18 to TRBJ2-3, with D unclear. The CDR3 coding sequence is TGTGCCAGCTCACCATTAGGAGCCTCTGAAACGCAGTATTTT. It codes for CASSPLGASETQYF.